This T cell receptor (beta chain) was identified during a study of shared clonotypes between healthy human individuals. Trimming removed 4 bases from V and 4 bases from J, with 12 bases in between. The CDR3 is 14 amino acids. The germline V gene encodes CDR1 SGHRS and CDR2 YFSETQ. Whole-study results and caveats: When compared with the clonotypes that were shared by all four sorted-subset donors, the non-shared clonotypes turned out to have lower generation probabilities. In this cohort, only blood was sampled, and tissue repertoires likely differ.

The donors, all of them Caucasian adults, lived in Nashville, Tennessee. This clone came up a few times. Antigen unknown. In the original analysis: Filtering differed because ImmunoSEQ produced junction-only sequences that carried no quality scores. Profiling relied on immunoSEQ multiplex PCR, and the TCRdb table lists in-frame clones only, not all of them. V and J calls and clone size are copied from that table; D and trimming were computed from the DNA. This sample has millions of clones, with around 90% found just once. The V call is TRBV5-1, the J call TRBJ1-5; D unresolved. Material for sequencing was naive CD4+ T cells sorted from blood. Subset indicated: CD45RA+ positively selected. This TCR was sampled from a man in his late teens or twenties in good health. The CDR3 reads CASSPGEKNQPQHF. The CDR3 coding sequence is TGCGCCAGCAGCCCGGGCGAGAAAAATCAGCCCCAGCATTTT.